This TCR beta chain appears in the sequencing data of a study of T-cell reconstitution after alpha-beta-depleted transplantation in children. This CDR3 has 16 amino acids. J was trimmed by 5 bases and V by 6 bases; bases with no gene match: 8. Germline values: CDR1 SGHTA, CDR2 FQGNSA. TCRbeta library preparation incorporated unique molecular identifiers. TCRdb called the PCR reads again in MiXCR, with one record for every CDR3 protein. Seen here are about 500,000 distinct CDR3 sequences, approximately 30% observed once, and the top ten hold 2.4%. This clonotype was seen a handful of times. The clonotype originates from a human donor who donated a stem cell graft to a child with aplastic anemia. The chain combines TRBV7-2 with TRBJ2-1; 12 bases are shared with TRBD2. Source: PBMCs from the stem cell graft donor, taken from the stem cell graft. The CDR3 bases are TGTGCCAGCAGTCCGACTAGCGGGAGCCCGAACAATGAGCAGTTCTTC. Translating gives CASSPTSGSPNNEQFF.